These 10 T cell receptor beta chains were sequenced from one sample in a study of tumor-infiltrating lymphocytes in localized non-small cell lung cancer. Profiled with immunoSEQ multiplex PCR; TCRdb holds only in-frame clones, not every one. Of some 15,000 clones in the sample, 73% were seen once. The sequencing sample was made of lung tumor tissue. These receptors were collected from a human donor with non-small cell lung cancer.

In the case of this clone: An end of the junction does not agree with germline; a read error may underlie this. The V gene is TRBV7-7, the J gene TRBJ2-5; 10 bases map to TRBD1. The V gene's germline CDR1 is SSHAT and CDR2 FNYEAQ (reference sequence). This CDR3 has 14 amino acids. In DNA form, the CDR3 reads TGTGCTAGCAGCCGGGACAGGGGTGGAGAGACCCAGTACTTC. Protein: CASSRDRGGETQYF.

CDR3: CASSSRGDPSGANVLTF. Here the CDR3 DNA reads TGCGCCAGCAGCTCGCGTGGGGACCCGTCTGGGGCCAACGTCCTGACTTTC. V and J are TRBV5-1 and TRBJ2-6; D tentatively fits TRBD1 or TRBD2 (5 bases each). Germline CDR1 SGHRS, CDR2 YFSETQ. The CDR3 totals 17 residues. V dropped 3 bases and J dropped 1 base, with 14 bases sitting between them. Drawing the rest from reference TRBV5-1 and TRBJ2-6, the complete variable domain is KAGVTQTPRYLIKTRGQQVTLSCSPISGHRSVSWYQQTPGQGLQFLFEYFSETQRNKGNFPGRFSGRQFSNSRSEMNVSTLELGDSALYLCASSSRGDPSGANVLTFGAGSRLTVL.

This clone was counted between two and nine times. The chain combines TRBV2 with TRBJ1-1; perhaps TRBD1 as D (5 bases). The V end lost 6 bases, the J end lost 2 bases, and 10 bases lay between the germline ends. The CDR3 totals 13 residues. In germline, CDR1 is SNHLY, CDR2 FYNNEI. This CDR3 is CASSGDSNTEAFF. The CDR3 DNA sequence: TGTGCCAGCAGCGGGGACTCCAACACTGAAGCTTTCTTT.

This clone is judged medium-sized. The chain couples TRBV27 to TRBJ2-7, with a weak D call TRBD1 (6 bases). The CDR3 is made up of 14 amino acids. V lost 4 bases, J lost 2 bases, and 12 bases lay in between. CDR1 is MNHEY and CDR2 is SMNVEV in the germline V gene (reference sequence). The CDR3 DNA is TGTGCCAGCAGTTCCTACACAGGGCCCTACGAGCAGTACTTC. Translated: CASSSYTGPYEQYF.

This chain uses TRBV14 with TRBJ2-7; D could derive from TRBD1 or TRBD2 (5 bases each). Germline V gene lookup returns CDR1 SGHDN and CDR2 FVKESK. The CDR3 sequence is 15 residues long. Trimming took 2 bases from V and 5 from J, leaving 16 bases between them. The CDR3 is CASSQPFWGNNEQYF. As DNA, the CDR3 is TGTGCCAGCAGCCAACCTTTTTGGGGGAATAACGAGCAGTACTTC.

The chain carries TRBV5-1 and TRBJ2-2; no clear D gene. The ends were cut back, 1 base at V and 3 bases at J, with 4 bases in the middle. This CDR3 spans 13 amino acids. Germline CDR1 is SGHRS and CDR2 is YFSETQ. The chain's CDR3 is CASSLQDTGELFF. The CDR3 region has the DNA TGCGCCAGCAGCTTGCAGGACACCGGGGAGCTGTTTTTT. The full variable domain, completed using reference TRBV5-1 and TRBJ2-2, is KAGVTQTPRYLIKTRGQQVTLSCSPISGHRSVSWYQQTPGQGLQFLFEYFSETQRNKGNFPGRFSGRQFSNSRSEMNVSTLELGDSALYLCASSLQDTGELFFGEGSRLTVL.

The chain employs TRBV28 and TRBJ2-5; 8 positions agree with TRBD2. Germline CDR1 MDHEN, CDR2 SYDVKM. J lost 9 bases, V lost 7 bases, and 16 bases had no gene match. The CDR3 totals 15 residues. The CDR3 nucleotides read TGTGCCAGCACCTCGGGGGGGCGGGCCCAAGTGGCCCAGTACTTC. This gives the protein CASTSGGRAQVAQYF.

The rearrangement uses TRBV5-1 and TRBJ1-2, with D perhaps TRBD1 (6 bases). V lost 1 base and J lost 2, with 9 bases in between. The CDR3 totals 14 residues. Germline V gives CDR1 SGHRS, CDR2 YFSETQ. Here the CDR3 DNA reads TGCGCCAGCAGCTTGCGGACAGAGAACTATGGCTACACCTTC. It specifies CASSLRTENYGYTF.

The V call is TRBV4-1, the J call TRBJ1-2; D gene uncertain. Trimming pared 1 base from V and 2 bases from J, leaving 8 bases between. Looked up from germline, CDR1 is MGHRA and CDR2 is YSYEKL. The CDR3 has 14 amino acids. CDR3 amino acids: CASSQGQNNYGYTF. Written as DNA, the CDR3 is TGCGCCAGCAGCCAAGGTCAGAACAACTATGGCTACACCTTC.

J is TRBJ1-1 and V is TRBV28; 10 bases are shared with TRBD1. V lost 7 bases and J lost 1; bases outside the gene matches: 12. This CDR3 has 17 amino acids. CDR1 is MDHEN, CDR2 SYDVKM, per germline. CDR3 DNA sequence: TGTGCCAGCACCCAACTCGTGGGACAGGGGCCGAACACTGAAGCTTTCTTT. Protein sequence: CASTQLVGQGPNTEAFF.